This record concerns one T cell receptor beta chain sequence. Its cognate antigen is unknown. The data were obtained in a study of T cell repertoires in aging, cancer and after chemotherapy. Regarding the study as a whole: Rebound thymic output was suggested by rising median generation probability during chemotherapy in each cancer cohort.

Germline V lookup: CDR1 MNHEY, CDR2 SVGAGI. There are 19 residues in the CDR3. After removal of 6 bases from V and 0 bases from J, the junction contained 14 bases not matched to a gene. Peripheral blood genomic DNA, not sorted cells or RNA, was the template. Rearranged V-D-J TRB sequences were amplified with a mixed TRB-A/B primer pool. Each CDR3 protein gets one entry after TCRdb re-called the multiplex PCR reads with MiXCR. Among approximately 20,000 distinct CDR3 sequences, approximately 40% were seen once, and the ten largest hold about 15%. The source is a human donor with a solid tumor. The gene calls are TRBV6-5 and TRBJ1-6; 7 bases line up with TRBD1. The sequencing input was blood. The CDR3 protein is CASSRGTEVFPSYNSPLHF. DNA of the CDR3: TGTGCCAGCAGCCGCGGGACAGAAGTTTTTCCCTCCTATAATTCACCCCTCCACTTT.